The next 22 T cell receptor beta chains were all read from a single sample in a study of shared clonotypes between healthy human individuals. Method: immunoSEQ multiplex PCR; TCRdb's copy keeps in-frame clones and lacks some. This sample has millions of clones; 90% to 95% occur once, and the top ten carry over 1.5%. Positive CCR7 selection of CD45RO-negative cells yielded the naive CD8 cells, and terminally differentiated effector memory CD45RA+ cells were excluded. Sequencing was done on a sample of naive CD8+ T cells from PBMCs. All receptors come from a man younger than 35 in good health. Some clones in this sample may be carry-over from other donors' samples.

V gene TRBV19 combines with J gene TRBJ2-7, with D perhaps matching TRBD1 or TRBD2 (5 bases each). V lost 0 bases and J lost 0, with 9 bases in between. Germline loops: CDR1 LNHDA, CDR2 SQIVND (reference sequence). The CDR3 is made up of 15 amino acids. In DNA form, the CDR3 reads TGTGCCAGTAGTATAGAAGAAGGGACCTCCTACGAGCAGTACTTC. Its protein is CASSIEEGTSYEQYF.

This chain connects TRBV7-2 to TRBJ1-5, with D tentatively TRBD1 (5 bases). V gave up 4 bases and J gave up 6 bases, with 16 bases separating them. CDR3 size: 15 residues. CDR1 SGHTA and CDR2 FQGNSA come from the germline V gene. DNA for the CDR3: TGTGCCAGCAGCTCAGTGACTAGGGGCACTCAGCCCCAGCATTTT. It codes for CASSSVTRGTQPQHF.

The J gene is TRBJ1-3, the V gene TRBV27; D not certain. The CDR3 sequence is 18 residues long. The germline CDR1 and CDR2 sequences are MNHEY and SMNVEV (reference sequence). V was pared by 5 bases and J by 2 bases, with 22 bases between. In nucleotides, the CDR3 is TGTGCCAGCAGTCCCTGGGAGGGTCCGACTTTAGCTGGAAACACCATATATTTT. Amino acid sequence: CASSPWEGPTLAGNTIYF.

As for this clone: This CDR3 is also generated by other DNA sequences in the sample. V and J are TRBV15 and TRBJ2-7; weak D call: TRBD1 (5 bases). The V and J ends lost 3 bases and 0 bases respectively, with 9 bases between them. The CDR3 spans 14 residues. Germline assignment: CDR1 LNHNV and CDR2 YYDKDF (reference sequence). The CDR3 loop is CATSRRDSSYEQYF. For the CDR3, the DNA is TGTGCCACCAGCAGGCGAGACAGCTCCTACGAGCAGTACTTC.

The chain joins TRBV5-1 to TRBJ1-2; no clear D. The V end was cut by 0 bases, the J end by 4 bases, with 10 bases between. This CDR3 region has 14 residues. Per germline, CDR1 SGHRS and CDR2 YFSETQ. CDR3 protein: CASSLGQLPYGYTF. In DNA form, the CDR3 reads TGCGCCAGCAGCTTGGGGCAGCTGCCCTATGGCTACACCTTC. The whole variable domain, remainder taken from reference TRBV5-1 and TRBJ1-2, is KAGVTQTPRYLIKTRGQQVTLSCSPISGHRSVSWYQQTPGQGLQFLFEYFSETQRNKGNFPGRFSGRQFSNSRSEMNVSTLELGDSALYLCASSLGQLPYGYTFGSGTRLTVV.

This chain links TRBV6-5 with TRBJ2-7; 10 positions match TRBD1. CDR1 is MNHEY, CDR2 SVGAGI, per germline. The CDR3 is 14 amino acids. V trimming: 2 bases; J trimming: 5 bases; junction bases outside the gene matches: 3. The CDR3 here is CASSYGTGADEQYF. The CDR3 coding sequence is TGTGCCAGCAGTTACGGGACAGGGGCGGACGAGCAGTACTTC.

The chain employs TRBV9 and TRBJ2-5; TRBD1 matches 9 bases. In germline, CDR1 is SGDLS, CDR2 YYNGEE. V was pared by 4 bases and J by 5 bases, with 12 bases of the junction left unmatched. The CDR3 covers 16 residues. The CDR3 loop is CASSKQGAGSRETQYF. The CDR3 DNA sequence: TGTGCCAGCAGCAAACAGGGGGCTGGTTCCCGTGAGACCCAGTACTTC.

This chain joins TRBV6-5 and TRBJ2-5, with D tentatively TRBD1 (5 bases). This CDR3 region has 14 residues. Germline loops: CDR1 MNHEY, CDR2 SVGAGI. Trimming shortened V by 4 bases and J by 3 bases, and 12 bases separated the two germline ends. CDR3 DNA: TGTGCCAGCAGTTTAGTGGTAGGGGAAGAGACCCAGTACTTC. Amino acid sequence: CASSLVVGEETQYF.

The gene calls are TRBV2 and TRBJ2-2; perhaps D is TRBD1 or TRBD2 (5 bases each). This CDR3 is 17 amino acids long. V was clipped by 2 bases and J by 6 bases, with 19 bases between them. Per germline, CDR1 SNHLY and CDR2 FYNNEI. CDR3 sequence reads: CASSEHVGGDGPGELFF. In DNA form, the CDR3 reads TGTGCCAGCAGTGAACATGTGGGTGGGGACGGCCCCGGGGAGCTGTTTTTT.

The chain carries TRBV29-1 and TRBJ2-1, with 8 nucleotides matching TRBD2. This CDR3 contains 13 residues. The germline V gene has CDR1 SQVTM and CDR2 ANQGSEA. The junction had 10 bases not matched to a gene; V was cut back by 7 bases and J by 8 bases. Here the CDR3 reads CSGEGGLVYEQFF. In nucleotides, the CDR3 is TGCAGCGGGGAGGGGGGACTAGTGTATGAGCAGTTCTTC.

The genes are TRBV5-4 and TRBJ2-3, with 10 bases identical to TRBD1. This CDR3 contains 16 residues. V trimming: 3 bases; J trimming: 0 bases; junction bases outside the gene matches: 4. Looked up from germline, CDR1 is SGHNT and CDR2 is YYREEE (reference sequence). This chain's CDR3 is CASSSRTGGSTDTQYF. CDR3 nucleotides: TGTGCCAGCAGCTCCCGGACAGGGGGAAGCACAGATACGCAGTATTTT.

The chain joins TRBV11-2 to TRBJ1-2; TRBD1 matches 7 bases. This CDR3 is 16 amino acids long. Germline lookup yields CDR1 SGHAT and CDR2 FQNNGV. The V segment lost 1 base and the J segment 4 bases; nucleotides outside the gene matches: 9. The CDR3: CASSLAGGPGGYGYTF. Here the CDR3 DNA reads TGTGCCAGCAGCTTAGCTGGGGGCCCAGGGGGCTATGGCTACACCTTC. The full variable domain, in which reference TRBV11-2 and TRBJ1-2 provide the parts outside the CDR3, is EAGVAQSPRYKIIEKRQSVAFWCNPISGHATLYWYQQILGQGPKLLIQFQNNGVVDDSQLPKDRFSAERLKGVDSTLKIQPAKLEDSAVYLCASSLAGGPGGYGYTFGSGTRLTVV.

With regard to this clone: The sample carries other DNA sequences with the same CDR3. V and J are TRBV6-5 and TRBJ2-5; 8 nucleotides agree with TRBD2. The ends lost 4 bases at V and 2 bases at J; junction bases unmatched: 3. The length of the CDR3 is 14 residues. Germline V lookup: CDR1 MNHEY, CDR2 SVGAGI. CDR3 loop: CASSSGLAQETQYF. CDR3 nucleotide sequence: TGTGCCAGCAGTTCCGGACTAGCACAAGAGACCCAGTACTTC.

The chain couples TRBV27 to TRBJ2-1; 11 nucleotides line up with TRBD2. Unmatched junction bases numbered 16, after V lost 5 bases and J lost 4 bases. Germline values: CDR1 MNHEY, CDR2 SMNVEV (reference sequence). The CDR3 loop spans 19 amino acids. CDR3 DNA sequence: TGTGCCAGCAGTCCAACACCAACCTGGACTAGCGGGCATTACAATGAGCAGTTCTTC. Translating it yields CASSPTPTWTSGHYNEQFF.

This chain joins TRBV27 and TRBJ2-3; 10 nucleotides agree with TRBD2. Germline-derived CDR1 and CDR2 are MNHEY and SMNVEV (reference sequence). The V gene end was trimmed by 5 bases and the J gene end by 3 bases; junction bases not matched to a gene: 17. The CDR3 runs to 19 residues. The CDR3 spells CASSAGLNLAGVKTDTQYF. Here the CDR3 DNA reads TGTGCCAGCAGTGCGGGACTCAACCTAGCGGGAGTAAAGACAGATACGCAGTATTTT.

V is TRBV7-3 and J is TRBJ2-1; TRBD1 matches at 10 bases. CDR3 length: 15 residues. V was clipped by 4 bases and J by 8 bases; unmatched bases: 8. Germline assignment: CDR1 SGHTA and CDR2 FQGTGA. This CDR3 is CASSSGTGEWDEQFF. CDR3 DNA sequence: TGTGCCAGCAGCTCCGGGACAGGGGAGTGGGATGAGCAGTTCTTC.

This clone was seen just once. The sample holds other DNA sequences that translate to the same CDR3. V and J are TRBV4-1 and TRBJ2-7, with D hard to call. V was clipped by 0 bases and J by 4 bases, with 10 bases between them. The CDR3 runs 14 residues. Germline CDR1 and CDR2: MGHRA and YSYEKL. The CDR3 spells CASSQDPSGYEQYF. The CDR3 bases are TGCGCCAGCAGCCAAGATCCCTCCGGGTACGAGCAGTACTTC.

Note on this clone: The same CDR3 can be traced to other DNA sequences in this sample. The chain recombines TRBV27 with TRBJ2-7; maybe TRBD1 (6 bases). The CDR3 runs to 13 residues. The V gene lost 2 bases and the J gene lost 3 bases, with 8 bases spanning the gap. Per germline, CDR1 MNHEY and CDR2 SMNVEV (reference sequence). CDR3 residues: CASSLGDIYEQYF. CDR3 nucleotides: TGTGCCAGCAGTTTAGGGGACATCTACGAGCAGTACTTC.

This clone was detected once. The rearrangement links TRBV7-8 to TRBJ2-5, with D possibly TRBD2 on 6 matching bases. The CDR3 contains 14 residues. In germline, CDR1 is SGHVS, CDR2 FQNEAQ. Trimming removed 6 bases at V and 5 bases at J, with 16 bases between. As DNA, the CDR3 is TGTGCCAGCAGGCAATGGGGCGCGGGGGAGACCCAGTACTTC. Translation gives CASRQWGAGETQYF.

This clone appeared a single time. V and J are TRBV7-9 and TRBJ2-2, with TRBD2 as a possible D gene (5 bases). The CDR3 runs 15 residues. Germline V gene sequence: CDR1 SEHNR, CDR2 FQNEAQ (reference sequence). With 6 bases removed from V and 3 bases from J, the gap between germline ends came to 14 bases. The CDR3 nucleotides are TGTGCCAGCAGGGGGAGAGGGAGCCACACCGGGGAGCTGTTTTTT. This gives the protein CASRGRGSHTGELFF.

The rearrangement links TRBV7-9 to TRBJ2-5, with D uncertain. Germline CDR1 and CDR2: SEHNR and FQNEAQ (reference sequence). V was shortened by 3 bases and J by 11 bases, with 16 bases between the two germline ends. The CDR3 loop spans 13 amino acids. The CDR3 nucleotides read TGTGCCAGCAGCTTCGGGCCGTACACGGATCAGTACTTC. This gives the protein CASSFGPYTDQYF.

J is TRBJ2-7 and V is TRBV11-2; 8 bases align to TRBD2. The germline CDR1 and CDR2 sequences are SGHAT and FQNNGV. The J segment lost 3 bases and the V segment lost 1 base, leaving 5 bases of the junction unmatched. This CDR3 is 15 amino acids long. The CDR3 protein is CASSLGAGGFYEQYF. CDR3 bases: TGTGCCAGCAGCTTAGGTGCGGGAGGCTTCTACGAGCAGTACTTC.